The entry that follows covers one TCR beta chain sequence. Antigen unknown. The authors reverse transcribed all of the isolated RNA, so sequencing captured expressed TCRB transcripts. The protocol was immunoSEQ multiplex PCR, while the TCRdb copy is restricted to in-frame clones and leaves out a portion. The table has some 250,000 clones, less than 35% seen once. This specimen belongs to a study of beta chain features in type 1 diabetes. The authors took one heparinised blood draw, averaging approximately 0.12 L, from each donor. Over 95% purity was reached by all sorted populations. Study-level findings and limits: Shortening of TCRB CDR3s, moderate but significant, appeared in all four CD4+ subsets of Type 1 diabetes patients. Fewer insertions but more deletions were seen at VDJ junctions in type 1 diabetes patients.

The CDR3 has 20 residues. Trimming at V came to 0 bases and at J to 0 bases, leaving 8 bases not matched to a gene. CDR1 is LGHNA and CDR2 is YNFKEQ in the germline V gene. The chain combines TRBV4-2 with TRBJ2-1; TRBD2 matches 13 bases. The sample taken for sequencing was central memory CD4+ T cells from blood. This receptor was taken from a man aged 25 to 40 in good health. The CDR3 loop is CASSQDGTSGAKSSYNEQFF. The CDR3 bases are TGTGCCAGCAGCCAAGATGGGACTAGCGGGGCGAAGAGCTCCTACAATGAGCAGTTCTTC.